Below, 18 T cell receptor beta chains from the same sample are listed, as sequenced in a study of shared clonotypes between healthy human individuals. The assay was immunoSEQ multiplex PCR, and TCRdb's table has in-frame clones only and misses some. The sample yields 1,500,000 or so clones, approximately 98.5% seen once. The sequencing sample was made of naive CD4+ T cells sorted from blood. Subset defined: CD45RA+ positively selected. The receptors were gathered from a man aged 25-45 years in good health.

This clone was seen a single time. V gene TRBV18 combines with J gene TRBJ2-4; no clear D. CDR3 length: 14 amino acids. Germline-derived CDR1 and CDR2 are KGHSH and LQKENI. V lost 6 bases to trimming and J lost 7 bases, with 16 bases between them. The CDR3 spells CASSLLHLGNIQYF. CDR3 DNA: TGTGCCAGCTCCCTTTTACATTTAGGCAACATTCAGTACTTC.

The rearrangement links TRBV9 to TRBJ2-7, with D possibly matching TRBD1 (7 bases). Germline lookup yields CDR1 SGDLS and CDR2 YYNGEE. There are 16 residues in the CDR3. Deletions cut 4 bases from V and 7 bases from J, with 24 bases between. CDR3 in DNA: TGTGCCAGCAGCCAACCCGGGCAGGGGGGTCCTGGGGAGCAGTACTTC. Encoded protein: CASSQPGQGGPGEQYF.

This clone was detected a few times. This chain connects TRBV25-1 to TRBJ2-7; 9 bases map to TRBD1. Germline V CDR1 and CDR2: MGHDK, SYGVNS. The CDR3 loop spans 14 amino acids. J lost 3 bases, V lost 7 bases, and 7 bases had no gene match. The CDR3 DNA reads TGTGCCAGCAACAAGGGACAGGGATACTACGAGCAGTACTTC. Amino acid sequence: CASNKGQGYYEQYF.

The CDR3 DNA reads as TGTGCCAGCAGCGAGGGCCCGACAGCTTATGGCTACACCTTC. Its protein is CASSEGPTAYGYTF. The chain carries TRBV9 and TRBJ1-2; D is possibly TRBD1 (5 bases). CDR3 length equals 14 residues. CDR1 is SGDLS, CDR2 YYNGEE, per germline. Trimming removed 3 bases at V and 5 bases at J, with 14 bases between.

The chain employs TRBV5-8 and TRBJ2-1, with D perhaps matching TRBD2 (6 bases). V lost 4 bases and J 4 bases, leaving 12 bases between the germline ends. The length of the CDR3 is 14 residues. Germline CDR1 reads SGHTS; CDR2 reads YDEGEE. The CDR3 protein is CASSTGLHYNEQFF. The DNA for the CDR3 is TGTGCCAGCAGCACCGGACTACATTACAATGAGCAGTTCTTC.

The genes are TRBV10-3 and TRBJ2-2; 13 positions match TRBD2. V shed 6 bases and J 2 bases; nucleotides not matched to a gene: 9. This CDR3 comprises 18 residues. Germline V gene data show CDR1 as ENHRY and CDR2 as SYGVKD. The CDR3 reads CAIRPPGTSGTNTGELFF. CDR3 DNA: TGTGCCATCAGGCCTCCGGGGACTAGCGGGACAAACACCGGGGAGCTGTTTTTT.

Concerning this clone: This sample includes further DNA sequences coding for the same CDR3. The CDR3 region is CASSLLGQGVYEQYF. The CDR3 nucleotides read TGTGCCAGCAGTTTATTAGGACAGGGAGTCTACGAGCAGTACTTC. The rearrangement joins TRBV27 to TRBJ2-7; 8 bases align to TRBD1. Germline V gene data show CDR1 as MNHEY and CDR2 as SMNVEV (reference sequence). V shed 1 base and J 3 bases; nucleotides not matched to a gene: 5. The length of the CDR3 is 15 residues.

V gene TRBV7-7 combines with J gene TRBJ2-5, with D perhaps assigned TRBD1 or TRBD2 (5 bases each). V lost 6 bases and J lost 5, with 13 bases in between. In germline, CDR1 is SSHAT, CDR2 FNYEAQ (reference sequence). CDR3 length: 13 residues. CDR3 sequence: CASRPARDETQYF. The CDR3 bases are TGTGCCAGCAGACCCGCCAGGGACGAGACCCAGTACTTC.

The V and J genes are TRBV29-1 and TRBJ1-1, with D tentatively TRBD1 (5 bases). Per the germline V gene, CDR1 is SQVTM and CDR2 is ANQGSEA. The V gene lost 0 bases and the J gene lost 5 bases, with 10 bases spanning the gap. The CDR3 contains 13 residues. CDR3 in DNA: TGCAGCGTTGAAGATGGGGGGGTGACTGAAGCTTTCTTT. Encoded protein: CSVEDGGVTEAFF.

CDR3 DNA: TGTGCCAGCAGCTTAATGGGACTAGCAGATACGCAGTATTTT. Translating gives CASSLMGLADTQYF. The chain recombines TRBV7-3 with TRBJ2-3, with TRBD2 matching 8 bases. The length of the CDR3 is 14 residues. Germline lookup yields CDR1 SGHTA and CDR2 FQGTGA. The ends lost 1 base at V and 4 bases at J; junction bases unmatched: 1.

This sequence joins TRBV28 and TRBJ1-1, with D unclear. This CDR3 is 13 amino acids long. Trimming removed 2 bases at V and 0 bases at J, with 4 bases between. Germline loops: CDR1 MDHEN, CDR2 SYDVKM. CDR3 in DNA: TGTGCCAGCAGTTTACAAGTGAACACTGAAGCTTTCTTT. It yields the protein CASSLQVNTEAFF.

The CDR3 DNA reads as TGTGCCAGCAGCAAGGACGCATATGGCTACACCTTC. Protein: CASSKDAYGYTF. V usage is TRBV14 and J usage is TRBJ1-2; no clear D gene. Trimming shortened V by 5 bases and J by 5 bases, and 9 bases separated the two germline ends. This CDR3 has 12 amino acids. The germline V gene encodes CDR1 SGHDN and CDR2 FVKESK.

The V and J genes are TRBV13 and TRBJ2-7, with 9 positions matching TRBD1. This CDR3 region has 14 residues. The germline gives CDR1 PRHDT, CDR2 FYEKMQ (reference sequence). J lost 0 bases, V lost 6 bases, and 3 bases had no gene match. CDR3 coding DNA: TGTGCCAGCAGTAAGACAGGGGGCTCCTACGAGCAGTACTTC. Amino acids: CASSKTGGSYEQYF. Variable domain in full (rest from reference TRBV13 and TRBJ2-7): AAGVIQSPRHLIKEKRETATLKCYPIPRHDTVYWYQQGPGQDPQFLISFYEKMQSDKGSIPDRFSAQQFSDYHSELNMSSLELGDSALYFCASSKTGGSYEQYFGPGTRLTVT.

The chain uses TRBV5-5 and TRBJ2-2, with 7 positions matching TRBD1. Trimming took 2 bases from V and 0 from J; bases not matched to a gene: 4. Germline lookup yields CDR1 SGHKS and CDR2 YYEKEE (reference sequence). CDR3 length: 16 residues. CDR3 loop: CASSFSTGTNTGELFF. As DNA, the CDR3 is TGTGCCAGCAGCTTTTCGACAGGGACGAACACCGGGGAGCTGTTTTTT.

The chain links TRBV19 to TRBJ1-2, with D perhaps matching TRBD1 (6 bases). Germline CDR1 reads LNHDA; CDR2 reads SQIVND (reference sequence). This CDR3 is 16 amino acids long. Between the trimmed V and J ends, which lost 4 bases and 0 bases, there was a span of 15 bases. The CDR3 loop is CASSTRTATANYGYTF. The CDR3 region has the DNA TGTGCCAGTAGTACCCGGACAGCGACAGCTAACTATGGCTACACCTTC.

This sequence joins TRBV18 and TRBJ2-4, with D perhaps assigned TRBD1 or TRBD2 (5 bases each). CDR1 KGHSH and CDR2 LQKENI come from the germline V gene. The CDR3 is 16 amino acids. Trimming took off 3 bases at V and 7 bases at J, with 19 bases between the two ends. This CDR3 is CASSPSPPMGENIQYF. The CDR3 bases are TGTGCCAGCTCACCGTCCCCCCCCATGGGGGAGAACATTCAGTACTTC. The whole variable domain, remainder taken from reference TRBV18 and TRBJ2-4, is NAGVMQNPRHLVRRRGQEARLRCSPMKGHSHVYWYRQLPEEGLKFMVYLQKENIIDESGMPKERFSAEFPKEGPSILRIQQVVRGDSAAYFCASSPSPPMGENIQYFGAGTRLSVL.

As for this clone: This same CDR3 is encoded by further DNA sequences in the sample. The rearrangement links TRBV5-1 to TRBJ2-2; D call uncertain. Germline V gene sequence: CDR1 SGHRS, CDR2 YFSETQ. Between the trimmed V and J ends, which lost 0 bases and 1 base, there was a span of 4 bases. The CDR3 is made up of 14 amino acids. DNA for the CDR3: TGCGCCAGCAGCTTGGTTGGGAACACCGGGGAGCTGTTTTTT. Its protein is CASSLVGNTGELFF.

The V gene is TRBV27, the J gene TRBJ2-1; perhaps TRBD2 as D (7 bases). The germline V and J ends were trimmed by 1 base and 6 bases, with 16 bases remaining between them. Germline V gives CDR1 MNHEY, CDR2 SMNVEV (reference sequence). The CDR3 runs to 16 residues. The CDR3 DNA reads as TGTGCCAGCAGTTTATGGGGGGGGCTGCGGGGCAATGAGCAGTTCTTC. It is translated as CASSLWGGLRGNEQFF.